Below are 27 T cell receptor beta chains sequenced from a single sample in a study of a mutant IDH1 vaccine in newly diagnosed glioma. Time point in this sample: baseline, week 1 (first vaccination visit). Treatment here: pre-vaccination baseline after standard-of-care therapy. Measured with immunoSEQ multiplex PCR; TCRdb has only the in-frame clones, and not every one. The sample lists 75,000 to 100,000 clones, more than 65% seen once, with around 5.2% in the top ten. This material consisted of PBMCs, taken from a glioma patient treated with radiotherapy, temozolomide or both. These receptors all come from a man aged 40-49 years with glioma. Some clones in this sample may be carry-over from other donors' samples.

The table lists this clone with a count of one. The V gene is TRBV30, the J gene TRBJ2-3; D not resolved. The V end lost 1 base, the J end lost 4 bases, and 3 bases lay between the germline ends. This CDR3 spans 11 amino acids. Per the germline V gene, CDR1 is GTSNPN and CDR2 is SVGIG (reference sequence). Written as DNA, the CDR3 is TGTGCCTGGAGTGGGGCAGATACGCAGTATTTT. This translates into CAWSGADTQYF.

The CDR3 protein is CAWGPRDRMTEQYF. For the CDR3, the DNA is TGTGCCTGGGGGCCCCGGGACAGGATGACCGAGCAGTACTTC. The chain recombines TRBV30 with TRBJ2-7; 8 bases fit TRBD1. V trimming: 5 bases; J trimming: 6 bases; junction bases outside the gene matches: 12. The CDR3 covers 14 residues. Germline assignment: CDR1 GTSNPN and CDR2 SVGIG (reference sequence).

This clone has more than one count but fewer than ten. The J gene is TRBJ1-3, the V gene TRBV5-1; no definite D call. V was shortened by 0 bases and J by 0 bases, with 7 bases between the two germline ends. CDR1 is SGHRS, CDR2 YFSETQ, per germline. This CDR3 has 15 amino acids. The CDR3, as DNA: TGCGCCAGCAGCTTGGATCAGAGCTCTGGAAACACCATATATTTT. This encodes CASSLDQSSGNTIYF.

The chain is built from TRBV7-2 and TRBJ2-7; D tentatively fits TRBD1 or TRBD2 (5 bases each). Trimming cost V 5 bases and J 2 bases, with 13 bases left between them. CDR1 and CDR2 from the germline V gene are SGHTA and FQGNSA. The CDR3 contains 14 residues. The CDR3 DNA reads TGTGCCAGCAGCGCATACGGGACCCCCTACGAGCAGTACTTC. This sequence encodes CASSAYGTPYEQYF.

The J gene is TRBJ1-1, the V gene TRBV7-9, with D perhaps matching TRBD1 (5 bases). The CDR3 sequence is 15 residues long. CDR1 is SEHNR, CDR2 FQNEAQ, per germline (reference sequence). Trimming removed 2 bases from V and 3 bases from J, with 13 bases in between. In nucleotides, the CDR3 is TGTGCCAGCAGCTTAAGATCCGGGACGGACACTGAAGCTTTCTTT. Encoded protein: CASSLRSGTDTEAFF. Drawing the rest from reference TRBV7-9 and TRBJ1-1, the complete variable domain is DTGVSQNPRHKITKRGQNVTFRCDPISEHNRLYWYRQTLGQGPEFLTYFQNEAQLEKSRLLSDRFSAERPKGSFSTLEIQRTEQGDSAMYLCASSLRSGTDTEAFFGQGTRLTVV.

The J gene is TRBJ2-6, the V gene TRBV18; weak D call: TRBD1 (5 bases). The germline V gene has CDR1 KGHSH and CDR2 LQKENI. Trimming left V 1 base short and J 0 bases short, with 16 bases between. The CDR3 runs to 19 residues. The chain's CDR3 is CASSPQLSGSFSGANVLTF. The CDR3 DNA follows: TGTGCCAGCTCACCACAGTTGTCAGGGTCCTTCTCTGGGGCCAACGTCCTGACTTTC.

The rearrangement joins TRBV6-5 to TRBJ2-7; TRBD1 matches at 7 bases. Germline loops: CDR1 MNHEY, CDR2 SVGAGI. Trimming cost V 0 bases and J 9 bases; bases outside gene matches: 11. The CDR3 spans 15 residues. The CDR3 DNA sequence: TGTGCCAGCAGTTACTCGATAGGGACAGCCAAACGGCAGTACTTC. Translation gives CASSYSIGTAKRQYF.

This rearrangement joins TRBV5-5 to TRBJ2-5; D is unresolved. This CDR3 contains 15 residues. V lost 4 bases, J lost 5 bases, and 18 bases lay in between. Germline V lookup: CDR1 SGHKS, CDR2 YYEKEE (reference sequence). The CDR3 loop reads CASSPIRAVRETQYF. CDR3 DNA sequence: TGTGCCAGCAGCCCTATCCGAGCAGTCCGGGAGACCCAGTACTTC.

This clone was seen only once. The chain combines TRBV19 with TRBJ2-7, with TRBD2 matching over 12 bases. Germline assignment: CDR1 LNHDA and CDR2 SQIVND (reference sequence). The CDR3 extends over 15 amino acids. The junction had 8 bases not matched to a gene; V was cut back by 4 bases and J by 7 bases. The CDR3 spells CASSSPSGGAGEQYF. In nucleotides, the CDR3 is TGTGCCAGTAGTAGCCCTAGCGGGGGGGCCGGAGAGCAGTACTTC. The full variable domain, its missing parts supplied by reference TRBV19 and TRBJ2-7, is DGGITQSPKYLFRKEGQNVTLSCEQNLNHDAMYWYRQDPGQGLRLIYYSQIVNDFQKGDIAEGYSVSREKKESFPLTVTSAQKNPTAFYLCASSSPSGGAGEQYFGPGTRLTVT.

This chain uses TRBV5-4 with TRBJ1-4; possible D gene TRBD1, 6 bases. From germline, CDR1 is SGHNT and CDR2 YYREEE (reference sequence). CDR3 length: 17 amino acids. The V end lost 2 bases, the J end lost 0 bases, and 14 bases lay between the germline ends. The CDR3 region is CASSFGGGAPTNEKLFF. In nucleotides, the CDR3 is TGTGCCAGCAGCTTCGGCGGGGGGGCTCCAACTAATGAAAAACTGTTTTTT.

This clone was detected a few times. The chain joins TRBV6-1 to TRBJ1-1, with TRBD1 identical over 7 bases. Per germline, CDR1 MNHNS and CDR2 SASEGT. This CDR3 has 14 residues. The junction had 3 bases not matched to a gene; V was cut back by 5 bases and J by 0 bases. The CDR3, as DNA: TGTGCCAGCAGTAACAGGGGCATGAACACTGAAGCTTTCTTT. This translates into CASSNRGMNTEAFF.

This clone has more than one count but fewer than ten. The chain joins TRBV6-1 to TRBJ1-2, with 10 nucleotides matching TRBD1. The V gene's germline CDR1 is MNHNS and CDR2 SASEGT. The CDR3 sequence is 16 residues long. Trimming took 4 bases from V and 6 from J; bases not matched to a gene: 11. CDR3: CASSGTPGQGRDGYTF. The DNA of the CDR3 is TGTGCCAGCAGTGGTACACCGGGACAGGGGAGGGATGGCTACACCTTC.

The genes are TRBV7-2 and TRBJ1-1; D might be TRBD1 (5 bases). This CDR3 region has 13 residues. V lost 6 bases and J 1 base, leaving 9 bases between the germline ends. Germline-derived CDR1 and CDR2 are SGHTA and FQGNSA. The CDR3 here is CASRTDRNTEAFF. The DNA for the CDR3 is TGTGCCAGCAGGACCGACAGGAACACTGAAGCTTTCTTT.

To note about this clone: An end of the junction does not agree with germline; a read error may underlie this. This chain joins TRBV7-7 and TRBJ1-2; D is unresolved. Per the germline V gene, CDR1 is SSHAT and CDR2 is FNYEAQ (reference sequence). The CDR3 loop spans 10 amino acids. This chain's CDR3 is CASSSYGYTF. For the CDR3, the DNA is TGTGCTAGCAGCTCGTATGGCTACACCTTC.

This clone was observed once. The V gene is TRBV5-6, the J gene TRBJ1-2; the D is unclear. Trimming cost V 4 bases and J 3 bases, with 13 bases left between them. The CDR3 consists of 14 residues. Germline CDR1 and CDR2: SGHDT and YYEEEE. In DNA, the CDR3 is TGTGCCAGCAGCCAGAGGTCGGGGTACTATGGCTACACCTTC. Translating gives CASSQRSGYYGYTF.

The chain uses TRBV6-5 and TRBJ1-2; no clear D gene. From germline, CDR1 is MNHEY and CDR2 SVGAGI. This CDR3 has 13 residues. V shed 0 bases and J shed 8 bases, with 10 bases lying between them. The CDR3 is CASSYSTGNGYTF. The CDR3 DNA sequence: TGTGCCAGCAGTTACTCGACCGGGAACGGCTACACCTTC.

CDR3 DNA: TGTGCCAGCAGCCTGGGGGGAGACTATGGCTACACCTTC. Amino acid sequence: CASSLGGDYGYTF. This chain connects TRBV5-6 to TRBJ1-2; tentative D call: TRBD1 (5 bases). The CDR3 consists of 13 residues. CDR1 and CDR2 (germline): SGHDT, YYEEEE. V was pared by 4 bases and J by 3 bases, with 10 bases between.

This chain joins TRBV27 and TRBJ1-1; D is perhaps TRBD1 (5 bases). Germline V gene data show CDR1 as MNHEY and CDR2 as SMNVEV (reference sequence). Trimming stripped 7 bases from V and 4 bases from J, with 19 bases between. This CDR3 region has 15 residues. The CDR3 coding sequence is TGTGCCAGCAAGAGTAATAGGCAGGGAAGCACTGAAGCTTTCTTT. This codes for CASKSNRQGSTEAFF.

This clone was seen ten or more times. This chain links TRBV4-2 with TRBJ2-3, with D possibly matching TRBD1 (6 bases). V lost 8 bases, J lost 2 bases, and 14 bases lay in between. Germline CDR1 reads LGHNA; CDR2 reads YNFKEQ. The CDR3 covers 14 residues. The CDR3 coding sequence is TGTGCCAGCTTGAGGGACATACCCACAGATACGCAGTATTTT. This sequence encodes CASLRDIPTDTQYF.

The V and J genes are TRBV30 and TRBJ2-4; TRBD1 agrees at 11 bases. The V and J ends lost 0 bases and 7 bases, in that order; junction bases with no gene match: 2. The CDR3 loop spans 14 amino acids. Per the germline V gene, CDR1 is GTSNPN and CDR2 is SVGIG (reference sequence). The CDR3 loop reads CAWSVGDRGNIQYF. In DNA, the CDR3 is TGTGCCTGGAGTGTAGGGGACAGGGGGAACATTCAGTACTTC.

The chain uses TRBV10-3 and TRBJ2-7, with 9 bases fitting TRBD1. The CDR3 covers 15 residues. CDR1 is ENHRY, CDR2 SYGVKD, per germline. V shed 10 bases and J 3 bases; nucleotides not matched to a gene: 13. CDR3 region: CATSAQWGQGYEQYF. CDR3 sequence (DNA): TGTGCCACCTCGGCGCAGTGGGGACAGGGCTACGAGCAGTACTTC.

The chain recombines TRBV13 with TRBJ1-6, with D unresolved. V shed 4 bases and J shed 0 bases, with 7 bases lying between them. CDR1 and CDR2 (germline): PRHDT, FYEKMQ (reference sequence). The CDR3 length is 15 residues. The CDR3 here is CASSSTSSYNSPLHF. CDR3 bases: TGTGCCAGCAGCTCCACTAGCTCCTATAATTCACCCCTCCACTTT.

This clone has at least ten counts. CDR3 residues: CASSQVLAGGPTDTQYF. CDR3 nucleotide sequence: TGTGCCAGCAGCCAAGTACTAGCGGGGGGGCCCACAGATACGCAGTATTTT. This chain joins TRBV4-2 and TRBJ2-3; 13 bases align to TRBD2. The CDR3 contains 17 residues. V was pared by 1 base and J by 2 bases, with 3 bases of the junction left unmatched. Per germline, CDR1 LGHNA and CDR2 YNFKEQ.

The chain links TRBV10-3 to TRBJ2-7; 13 nucleotides match TRBD2. With 10 bases clipped from V and 7 bases from J, the junction kept 4 bases outside the gene matches. Germline V gene lookup returns CDR1 ENHRY and CDR2 SYGVKD. The CDR3 is 12 amino acids. The CDR3 coding sequence is TGTGCCACCGGGACTAGCGGGGTAGAGCAGTACTTC. Its translation: CATGTSGVEQYF.

The V call is TRBV28, the J call TRBJ2-7; D not certain. The CDR3 totals 11 residues. The V gene's germline CDR1 is MDHEN and CDR2 SYDVKM. Deletions cut 6 bases from V and 3 bases from J, with 6 bases between. The CDR3 spells CASSRVYEQYF. CDR3 sequence (DNA): TGTGCCAGCAGCCGGGTCTACGAGCAGTACTTC.

The gene calls are TRBV7-9 and TRBJ2-2, with D possibly being TRBD2 (5 bases). The V end lost 6 bases, the J end lost 4 bases, and 18 bases lay between the germline ends. This CDR3 region has 16 residues. CDR1 SEHNR and CDR2 FQNEAQ come from the germline V gene (reference sequence). The CDR3 here is CASRTRGIDGTGELFF. The CDR3 region has the DNA TGTGCCAGCAGAACGAGAGGGATCGATGGCACCGGGGAGCTGTTTTTT.

V gene TRBV19 combines with J gene TRBJ1-5; a possible D gene is TRBD1 (5 bases). Trimming removed 6 bases at V and 4 bases at J, with 10 bases between. Germline V gene sequence: CDR1 LNHDA, CDR2 SQIVND (reference sequence). The CDR3 is 13 amino acids. CDR3 region: CASREGWNQPQHF. The CDR3 region has the DNA TGTGCCAGTAGGGAGGGGTGGAATCAGCCCCAGCATTTT. The full variable domain, with the rest looked up from reference TRBV19 and TRBJ1-5, is DGGITQSPKYLFRKEGQNVTLSCEQNLNHDAMYWYRQDPGQGLRLIYYSQIVNDFQKGDIAEGYSVSREKKESFPLTVTSAQKNPTAFYLCASREGWNQPQHFGDGTRLSIL.